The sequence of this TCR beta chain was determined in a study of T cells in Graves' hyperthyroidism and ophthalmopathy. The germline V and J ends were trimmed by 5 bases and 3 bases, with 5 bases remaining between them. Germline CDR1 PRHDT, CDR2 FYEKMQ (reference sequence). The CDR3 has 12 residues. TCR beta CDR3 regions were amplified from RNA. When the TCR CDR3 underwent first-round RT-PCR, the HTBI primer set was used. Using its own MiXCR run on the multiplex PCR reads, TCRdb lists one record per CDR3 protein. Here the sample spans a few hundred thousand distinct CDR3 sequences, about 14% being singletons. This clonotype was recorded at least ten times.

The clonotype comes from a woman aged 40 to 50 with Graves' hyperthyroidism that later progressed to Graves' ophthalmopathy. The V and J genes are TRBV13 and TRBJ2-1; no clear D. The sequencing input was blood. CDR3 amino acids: CASSNIYNEQFF. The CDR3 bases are TGTGCCAGCAGCAATATCTACAATGAGCAGTTCTTC.